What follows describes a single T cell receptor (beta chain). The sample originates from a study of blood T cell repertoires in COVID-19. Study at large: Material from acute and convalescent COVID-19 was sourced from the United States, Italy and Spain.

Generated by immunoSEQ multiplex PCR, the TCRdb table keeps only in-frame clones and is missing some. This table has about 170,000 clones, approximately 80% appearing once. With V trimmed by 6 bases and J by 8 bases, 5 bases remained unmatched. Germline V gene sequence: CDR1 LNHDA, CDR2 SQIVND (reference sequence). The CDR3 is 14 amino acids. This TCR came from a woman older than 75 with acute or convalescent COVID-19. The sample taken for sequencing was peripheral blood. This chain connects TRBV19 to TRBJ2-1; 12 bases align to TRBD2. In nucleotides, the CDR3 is TGTGCCAGTAGGCTAGCGGGAGGGCCTGATGAGCAGTTCTTC. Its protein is CASRLAGGPDEQFF.